This T cell receptor (beta chain) stems from a study of cytomegalovirus exposure and HLA in healthy donors. The PCR contained 60 Vbeta and 13 Jbeta primers. Measured with immunoSEQ multiplex PCR; TCRdb has only the in-frame clones, and not every one. The sample lists about 300,000 clones, roughly 90% occurring once. The CDR3 is 13 residues long. The germline CDR1 and CDR2 sequences are SNHLY and FYNNEI. V lost 6 bases to trimming and J lost 0 bases, with 8 bases between them. The rearrangement links TRBV2 to TRBJ1-1; D ambiguous. Sequencing was performed on PBMCs. This clonotype was obtained from a man aged 40-49 years in good health and CMV-seropositive. The CDR3 region is CASRNNMNTEAFF. The CDR3 DNA reads TGTGCCAGCAGGAATAACATGAACACTGAAGCTTTCTTT.